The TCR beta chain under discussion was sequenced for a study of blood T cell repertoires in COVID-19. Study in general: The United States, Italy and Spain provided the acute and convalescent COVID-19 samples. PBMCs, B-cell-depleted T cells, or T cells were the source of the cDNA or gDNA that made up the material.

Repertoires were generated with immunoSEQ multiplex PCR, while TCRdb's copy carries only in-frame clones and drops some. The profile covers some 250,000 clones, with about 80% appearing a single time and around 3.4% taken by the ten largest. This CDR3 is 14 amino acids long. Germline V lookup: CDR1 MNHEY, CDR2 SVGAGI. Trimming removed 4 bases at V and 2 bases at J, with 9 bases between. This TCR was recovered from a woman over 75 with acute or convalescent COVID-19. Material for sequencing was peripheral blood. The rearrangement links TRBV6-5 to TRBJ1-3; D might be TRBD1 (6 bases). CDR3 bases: TGTGCCAGCAGTTTACAGGGTGCTGGAAACACCATATATTTT. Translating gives CASSLQGAGNTIYF.